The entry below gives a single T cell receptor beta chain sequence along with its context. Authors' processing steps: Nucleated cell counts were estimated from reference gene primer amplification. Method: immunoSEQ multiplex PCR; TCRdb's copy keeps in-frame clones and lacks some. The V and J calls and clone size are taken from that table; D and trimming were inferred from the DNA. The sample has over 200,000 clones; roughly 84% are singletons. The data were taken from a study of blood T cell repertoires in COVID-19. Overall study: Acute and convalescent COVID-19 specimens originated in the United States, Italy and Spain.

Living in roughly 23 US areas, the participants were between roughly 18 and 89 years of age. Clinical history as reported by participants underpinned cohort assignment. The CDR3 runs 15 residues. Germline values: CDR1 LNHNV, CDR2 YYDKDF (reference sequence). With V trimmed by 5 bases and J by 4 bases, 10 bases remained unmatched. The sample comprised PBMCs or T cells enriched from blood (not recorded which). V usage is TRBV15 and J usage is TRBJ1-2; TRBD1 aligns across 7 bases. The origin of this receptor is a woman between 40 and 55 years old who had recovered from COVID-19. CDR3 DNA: TGTGCCACCAGCCGGAGCCCAGGGGGAGGCTATGGCTACACCTTC. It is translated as CATSRSPGGGYGYTF.